Listed below are T cell receptor beta chains from one sample, sequenced in a study of OX40 agonist ivuxolimab in advanced cancers. Clones were sequenced by immunoSEQ multiplex PCR, and TCRdb holds only the in-frame ones, with some missing. The sample holds about 64,000 clones, less than 90% seen once. Sequencing was performed on CD4+ or CD8+ T cells sorted from blood, taken in a trial of the OX40 agonist ivuxolimab. The source is an adult with an advanced solid tumor such as melanoma, head and neck, liver or kidney cancer. Each CDR3 is given with its conserved first and last residue. The order of the fields is J gene, V gene, CDR3 protein.

TRBJ2-5 | TRBV5-6 | CASSLVSLAEETQYF
TRBJ1-2 | TRBV6-5 | CASRETGEHYGYTF
TRBJ2-3 | TRBV5-1 | CASLAGLAGVVDTQYF
TRBJ2-7 | TRBV6-5 | CASSEAGLYEQYF
TRBJ2-5 | TRBV29-1 | CSVVETGARETQYF
TRBJ2-1 | TRBV7-9 | CASSYGTPGNEQFF
TRBJ2-7 | TRBV7-8 | CASRQPMVYEQYF
TRBJ1-1 | TRBV6-1 | CASRKPGQMNTEAFF
TRBJ1-2 | TRBV5-8 | CASSFRQGYTF
TRBJ2-2 | TRBV7-3 | CASSYAGGASGGELFF
TRBJ1-2 | TRBV28 | CASSVFDRAGYTF
TRBJ2-7 | TRBV2 | CASSGQGGIYEQYF
TRBJ1-4 | TRBV6-5 | CASRPGGRWEKLFF
TRBJ2-3 | TRBV11-2 | CASSWGRTADTQYF
TRBJ1-4 | TRBV7-3 | CASSLSAGQGTLEKLFF
TRBJ2-7 | TRBV30 | CAWSVSKEQYF
TRBJ1-1 | TRBV7-3 | CASSLQGGNTEAFF
TRBJ2-3 | TRBV6-6 | CASSAIATDTQYF
TRBJ1-1 | TRBV13 | CASSPEPLNTEAFF
TRBJ1-1 | TRBV11-1 | CASSLGRSQNTEAFF
TRBJ2-5 | TRBV5-1 | CASSSEDRAFETQYF
TRBJ2-1 | TRBV18 | CASSPASLSSYNEQFF
TRBJ1-1 | TRBV25-1 | CASSGHAPNTEAFF
TRBJ1-1 | TRBV28 | CASSTLPGPNTEAFF
TRBJ2-7 | TRBV6-1 | CASSAYEQYF
TRBJ2-2 | TRBV11-3 | CASSSRDYTTGELFF
TRBJ1-2 | TRBV18 | CASSPPGLSTHGYTF
TRBJ1-2 | TRBV9 | CASSETIGQHNYGYTF